The rows below give T cell receptor beta chains drawn from one sample of a study of blood T cells in healthy people across ages. A single record per CDR3 protein comes from TCRdb applying MiXCR to the 5' RACE reads. The sample holds about 970,000 distinct CDR3 sequences; 45% to 60% are singletons and the top ten take about 21%. Sequenced material: blood. These receptors all come from a woman aged 55-70 years in good health. Each CDR3 is given with its conserved first and last residue. D genes are given only for firm matches. Clone size, where shown, is once, few, many, or a class for clones that have expanded.

J gene: TRBJ2-1
clone size: -
D gene: -
V gene: TRBV20-1
CDR3 DNA: TGCAGTGCTAGAGCTGGGGCTAGCGCTTATGAGCAGTTCTTC
CDR3 protein: CSARAGASAYEQFF

J gene: TRBJ2-1
clone size: few
D gene: -
V gene: TRBV4-1
CDR3 DNA: TGCGCCAGCAGCCCCTTGTACGGGGATGAGCAGTTCTTC
CDR3 protein: CASSPLYGDEQFF

J gene: TRBJ2-7
clone size: -
D gene: TRBD2
V gene: TRBV2
CDR3 DNA: TGTGCCAGCAGTGGGGACCAGGGACTAGCGGTCAGGCCCCACTCCTACAATGAGCAGTACTTC
CDR3 protein: CASSGDQGLAVRPHSYNEQYF

J gene: TRBJ2-5
clone size: few
D gene: TRBD1
V gene: TRBV18
CDR3 DNA: TGTGCCAGCTCCCGGGACAGGGAGACCCAGTACTTC
CDR3 protein: CASSRDRETQYF

J gene: TRBJ2-7
clone size: -
D gene: TRBD1
V gene: TRBV7-9
CDR3 DNA: TGTGCCAGCAGCCAACAGGGGAATTTCTACGAGCAGTACTTC
CDR3 protein: CASSQQGNFYEQYF

J gene: TRBJ2-7
clone size: few
D gene: -
V gene: TRBV4-1
CDR3 DNA: TGCGCCAGCAGCCAAGTCGGCGGCAACACCTACGAGCAGTACTTC
CDR3 protein: CASSQVGGNTYEQYF

J gene: TRBJ1-2
clone size: few
D gene: TRBD1
V gene: TRBV28
CDR3 DNA: TGTGCCAGCAGTTTCCATACAGGGGAAACTGGCTACACCTTC
CDR3 protein: CASSFHTGETGYTF

J gene: TRBJ2-2
clone size: -
D gene: -
V gene: TRBV11-2
CDR3 DNA: TGTGCCAGCAGCTTAGGGGCCAGACTGAACACCGGGGAGCTGTTTTTT
CDR3 protein: CASSLGARLNTGELFF

J gene: TRBJ1-6
clone size: once
D gene: -
V gene: TRBV6-6
CDR3 DNA: TGTGCCACCAAACAGGGCCGTCTCGATTCACCCCTCCACTTT
CDR3 protein: CATKQGRLDSPLHF

J gene: TRBJ2-7
clone size: few
D gene: -
V gene: TRBV7-6
CDR3 DNA: TGTGCCAGCAGCTTAGACGCGCGCGAGCAGTACTTC
CDR3 protein: CASSLDAREQYF

J gene: TRBJ2-7
clone size: many
D gene: -
V gene: TRBV25-1
CDR3 DNA: TGTGCCAGCAGTGAATATCGAACAGGAGGATCCTACGAGCAGTACTTC
CDR3 protein: CASSEYRTGGSYEQYF

J gene: TRBJ2-6
clone size: -
D gene: -
V gene: TRBV7-2
CDR3 DNA: TGTGCCAGCAGCTCGAGGGGTCTCTCTGGGGCCAACGTCCTGACTTTC
CDR3 protein: CASSSRGLSGANVLTF

J gene: TRBJ2-7
clone size: -
D gene: TRBD1
V gene: TRBV2
CDR3 DNA: TGTGCCAGCAGGGTGACAGGGTCCTCCTACGAGCAGTACTTC
CDR3 protein: CASRVTGSSYEQYF

J gene: TRBJ1-5
clone size: -
D gene: TRBD1
V gene: TRBV2
CDR3 DNA: TGTGCCTCCCACAGGGGTTTTGGCAATCAGCCCCAGCATTTT
CDR3 protein: CASHRGFGNQPQHF

J gene: TRBJ1-4
clone size: -
D gene: -
V gene: TRBV5-4
CDR3 DNA: TGTGCCAGCAGCGCGGACGGACCTAATGAAAAACTGTTTTTT
CDR3 protein: CASSADGPNEKLFF

J gene: TRBJ2-1
clone size: -
D gene: TRBD2
V gene: TRBV29-1
CDR3 DNA: TGCAGCGTTGACGGTGGGGGGACTAGCCTGCAAGAGCAGTTCTTC
CDR3 protein: CSVDGGGTSLQEQFF

J gene: TRBJ2-3
clone size: -
D gene: -
V gene: TRBV6-6
CDR3 DNA: TGTGCCAGCAAGAGGCAGGCAGATACGCAGTATTTT
CDR3 protein: CASKRQADTQYF

J gene: TRBJ1-2
clone size: -
D gene: TRBD1
V gene: TRBV24-1
CDR3 DNA: TGTGCCACCAGTGAACCGACAGGGGGAATCTATGGCTACACCTTC
CDR3 protein: CATSEPTGGIYGYTF

J gene: TRBJ1-6
clone size: -
D gene: -
V gene: TRBV5-1
CDR3 DNA: TGCGCCAGCAGCCCCGGGACATCAGATAATTCACCCCTCCACTTT
CDR3 protein: CASSPGTSDNSPLHF

J gene: TRBJ1-6
clone size: -
D gene: TRBD1
V gene: TRBV20-1
CDR3 DNA: TGCAGTGCTAGAAGAGGACAGGGGGGTAATTCACCCCTCCACTTT
CDR3 protein: CSARRGQGGNSPLHF

J gene: TRBJ2-7
clone size: -
D gene: -
V gene: TRBV11-2
CDR3 DNA: TGTGCCAGCAGCTGGGGTAACAGGGCGCACAATGAGCAGTACTTC
CDR3 protein: CASSWGNRAHNEQYF

J gene: TRBJ2-5
clone size: -
D gene: -
V gene: TRBV5-1
CDR3 DNA: TGCGCCAGCAGCTTGGTTCCAGGGAAAGAGACCCAGTACTTC
CDR3 protein: CASSLVPGKETQYF

J gene: TRBJ2-7
clone size: few
D gene: -
V gene: TRBV29-1
CDR3 DNA: TGCAGCGTTGAACACGGGGGCGCCTACGAGCAGTACTTC
CDR3 protein: CSVEHGGAYEQYF

J gene: TRBJ2-7
clone size: -
D gene: -
V gene: TRBV11-3
CDR3 DNA: TGTGCCAGCAGCCTGGGGGCCGCGACCTCTCTGCAGTACTTC
CDR3 protein: CASSLGAATSLQYF

J gene: TRBJ1-2
clone size: -
D gene: TRBD1
V gene: TRBV6-2/TRBV6-3
CDR3 DNA: TGTGCCATCAGGACAGGGAGAAACTATGGCTACACCTTC
CDR3 protein: CAIRTGRNYGYTF

J gene: TRBJ1-4
clone size: -
D gene: -
V gene: TRBV4-3
CDR3 DNA: TGCGCCAGCAGCCAAGATAATCGAGGGCATGGAGCTAATGAAAAACTGTTTTTT
CDR3 protein: CASSQDNRGHGANEKLFF

J gene: TRBJ2-7
clone size: -
D gene: -
V gene: TRBV18
CDR3 DNA: TGTGCCAGCTCACCACCGATGTTAGGGGCCTACGAGCAGTACTTC
CDR3 protein: CASSPPMLGAYEQYF

J gene: TRBJ2-1
clone size: -
D gene: TRBD2
V gene: TRBV29-1
CDR3 DNA: TGCACCGTGGCTCCTAGCGGGAGCTCCTACAATGAGCAGTTCTTC
CDR3 protein: CTVAPSGSSYNEQFF

J gene: TRBJ2-7
clone size: few
D gene: -
V gene: TRBV15
CDR3 DNA: TGTGCCACCAGCAGAGAGCAGGGCTACGAGCAGTACTTC
CDR3 protein: CATSREQGYEQYF

J gene: TRBJ1-2
clone size: -
D gene: -
V gene: TRBV7-2
CDR3 DNA: TGTGCCAGCAGCCCAAGGACGACAGCTAACTATGGCTACACCTTC
CDR3 protein: CASSPRTTANYGYTF

J gene: TRBJ2-1
clone size: -
D gene: -
V gene: TRBV6-5
CDR3 DNA: TGTGCCAGCAGTCGACTAGACAGTAAGAGTGAGCAGTTCTTC
CDR3 protein: CASSRLDSKSEQFF

J gene: TRBJ2-5
clone size: -
D gene: TRBD1
V gene: TRBV10-3
CDR3 DNA: TGTGCCATCAGTGACTCCGGGACAGAGGGAGAGACCCAGTACTTC
CDR3 protein: CAISDSGTEGETQYF